The rows below give T cell receptor beta chains drawn from one sample of a study of lymphopenia after photon versus proton radiotherapy. The protocol was immunoSEQ multiplex PCR, while the TCRdb copy is restricted to in-frame clones and leaves out a portion. There are about 26,000 clones in the sample; 75% to 90% occur only once, and roughly 5.2% lies in the top ten. The sequences come from peripheral blood, collected from a patient treated with photon-based radiotherapy. Source of these receptors: a young man with gastric cancer. Both conserved end residues are part of each CDR3. The order of the fields is CDR3 length, V gene, clone size, D gene, J gene, CDR3 protein, CDR3 DNA. The D gene is left open where the match is weak. Part of the rows lack a size; the others show once, few, many or a class for expanded clones.

13	TRBV10-1	-	-	TRBJ1-1	CASTMGRGTEAFF	TGCGCCAGCACCATGGGAAGGGGGACTGAAGCTTTCTTT
13	TRBV14	-	-	TRBJ1-2	CASSQRANYGYTF	TGTGCCAGCAGCCAAAGAGCTAACTATGGCTACACCTTC
15	TRBV25-1	-	-	TRBJ2-2	CASSGFAPNTGELFF	TGTGCCAGCAGTGGTTTCGCACCGAACACCGGGGAGCTGTTTTTT
14	TRBV19	-	TRBD1	TRBJ1-5	CASSLQGMNQPQHF	TGTGCCAGTAGTTTACAGGGGATGAATCAGCCCCAGCATTTT
14	TRBV5-6	-	-	TRBJ1-1	CASSFLWGVTEAFF	TGTGCCAGCAGCTTTTTATGGGGGGTCACTGAAGCTTTCTTT
13	TRBV11-3	-	TRBD1	TRBJ2-5	CASSVTGQETQYF	TGTGCCAGCAGCGTGACAGGGCAGGAGACCCAGTACTTC
13	TRBV6-6	few	-	TRBJ2-7	CASRSPPGDEQYF	TGTGCCAGCAGAAGTCCTCCCGGCGACGAGCAGTACTTC
15	TRBV15	-	-	TRBJ1-5	CATSKYRDTKQPQHF	TGTGCCACCAGCAAGTACCGGGACACCAAACAGCCCCAGCATTTT
13	TRBV2	-	-	TRBJ2-3	CASNKASPDTQYF	TGTGCCAGCAACAAGGCTAGCCCAGATACGCAGTATTTT
13	TRBV27	-	-	TRBJ1-6	CASSTTPYSPLHF	TGTGCCAGCAGTACGACCCCTTATTCACCCCTCCACTTT
14	TRBV6-1	-	-	TRBJ2-3	CASSEAINTDTQYF	TGTGCCAGCAGTGAAGCGATAAACACGGATACGCAGTATTTT
22	TRBV5-1	-	TRBD1	TRBJ2-1	CASSRVRQGALVPLSPDNEQFF	TGCGCCAGCAGCCGGGTAAGACAGGGGGCTTTGGTTCCTCTTTCTCCGGACAATGAGCAGTTCTTC
19	TRBV7-6	once	TRBD2	TRBJ2-2	CASSAKLAGGPFDTGELFF	TGTGCCAGCAGCGCCAAACTAGCGGGGGGGCCGTTTGACACCGGGGAGCTGTTTTTT
14	TRBV28	-	-	TRBJ2-1	CATGFSTGRGEQFF	TGTGCCACCGGATTCTCGACAGGACGGGGTGAGCAGTTCTTC
13	TRBV6-5	-	-	TRBJ2-3	CASSYTETDTQYF	TGTGCCAGCAGTTACACAGAGACAGATACGCAGTATTTT
11	TRBV20-1	-	TRBD2	TRBJ2-5	CSVAGQETQYF	TGCAGTGTAGCGGGACAAGAGACCCAGTACTTC
13	TRBV5-4	-	-	TRBJ2-2	CASSLEYTGELFF	TGTGCCAGCAGCTTGGAGTACACCGGGGAGCTGTTTTTT
14	TRBV6-5	-	-	TRBJ1-3	CASRGATLGNTIYF	TGTGCCAGCAGGGGGGCTACGCTTGGAAACACCATATATTTT
15	TRBV18	-	-	TRBJ1-4	CASSLSGKSVEKLFF	TGTGCCAGCTCACTGTCGGGGAAGAGTGTTGAAAAACTGTTTTTT
14	TRBV9	-	-	TRBJ2-2	CASRSPQFTGELFF	TGTGCCAGCAGATCGCCCCAGTTCACCGGGGAGCTGTTTTTT
14	TRBV15	-	TRBD1	TRBJ1-2	CATRGQGRGSGYTF	TGTGCCACCAGAGGACAGGGTAGGGGTTCTGGCTACACCTTC
14	TRBV27	-	-	TRBJ1-1	CASSPHNEYTEAFF	TGTGCCAGCAGTCCCCACAACGAGTACACTGAAGCTTTCTTT
12	TRBV6-6	-	-	TRBJ2-2	CAVQEVTGELFF	TGTGCCGTACAGGAAGTCACCGGGGAGCTGTTTTTT
13	TRBV19	-	TRBD1	TRBJ1-4	CATSTGRVEKLFF	TGTGCCACCTCGACAGGGCGGGTTGAAAAACTGTTTTTT
16	TRBV2	once	-	TRBJ1-2	CASSSLQQYSNYGYTF	TGTGCCAGCTCCTCTCTACAGCAATACTCTAACTATGGCTACACCTTC
14	TRBV9	-	-	TRBJ2-7	CASSVGTESGEQYF	TGTGCCAGCAGCGTAGGCACCGAGAGCGGCGAGCAGTACTTC
14	TRBV12-5	-	-	TRBJ2-1	CASGLVPPTIEQFF	TGTGCTAGTGGTTTGGTCCCTCCCACAATTGAGCAGTTCTTC
16	TRBV10-2	-	TRBD2	TRBJ2-1	CASSPSRTSSYNEQFF	TGCGCCAGCAGCCCCTCGCGGACTAGCAGCTACAATGAGCAGTTCTTC
19	TRBV11-3	-	-	TRBJ2-3	CASSLDQGGTQSPRNTQYF	TGTGCCAGCAGCTTAGATCAGGGGGGGACTCAGTCCCCCCGGAATACGCAGTATTTT
13	TRBV5-4	-	-	TRBJ2-1	CASSFTSSDEQFF	TGTGCCAGCAGCTTTACTAGCTCGGATGAGCAGTTCTTC
14	TRBV11-2	-	-	TRBJ1-1	CASSTQGPNTEAFF	TGTGCCAGCAGCACGCAGGGCCCGAACACTGAAGCTTTCTTT
15	TRBV11-3	-	-	TRBJ1-1	CASSLNGNMNTEAFF	TGTGCCAGCAGCCTCAACGGGAACATGAACACTGAAGCTTTCTTT
15	TRBV19	-	-	TRBJ1-4	CASSAASDMGEKLFF	TGTGCCAGTAGTGCCGCAAGTGATATGGGAGAAAAACTGTTTTTT
16	TRBV5-4	-	TRBD1	TRBJ2-5	CASSSAGTGGGETQYF	TGTGCCAGCAGCTCGGCAGGGACAGGGGGCGGAGAGACCCAGTACTTC
16	TRBV5-1	once	TRBD1	TRBJ2-5	CASSQPMGQGQETQYF	TGCGCCAGCAGCCAACCTATGGGACAGGGGCAAGAGACCCAGTACTTC
12	TRBV2	-	-	TRBJ2-3	CASSEERGTQYF	TGTGCCAGCAGTGAGGAGAGGGGTACGCAGTATTTT
11	TRBV9	-	-	TRBJ1-3	CASSQSNTIYF	TGTGCCAGCAGCCAATCGAACACCATATATTTT
15	TRBV9	-	TRBD2	TRBJ2-1	CASSVGTSGEHEQFF	TGTGCCAGCAGCGTAGGAACTAGCGGGGAACATGAGCAGTTCTTC
12	TRBV7-9	-	-	TRBJ2-2	CASSPNPGELFF	TGTGCCAGCAGCCCCAACCCCGGGGAGCTGTTTTTT
13	TRBV7-8	-	-	TRBJ2-2	CASSRGVTGELFF	TGTGCCAGCAGCAGGGGGGTCACCGGGGAGCTGTTTTTT
15	TRBV11-2	-	TRBD2	TRBJ2-2	CASSLASGTGGELFF	TGTGCCAGCAGCTTAGCTAGCGGGACCGGCGGGGAGCTGTTTTTT
13	TRBV11-2	few	-	TRBJ1-1	CASSLDGNTEAFF	TGTGCCAGCAGCTTAGACGGGAACACTGAAGCTTTCTTT
19	TRBV5-1	-	TRBD2	TRBJ2-7	CASSLAYFRGRANFYEQYF	TGCGCCAGCAGCTTGGCCTATTTCCGCGGGAGGGCCAATTTCTACGAGCAGTACTTC
16	TRBV10-2	-	-	TRBJ2-3	CASSESTGPSTDTQYF	TGCGCCAGCAGTGAATCGACAGGCCCTAGCACAGATACGCAGTATTTT
15	TRBV5-5	-	TRBD1	TRBJ1-2	CASSPTDRSAYGYTF	TGTGCCAGCAGCCCTACGGACAGGTCCGCCTATGGCTACACCTTC
15	TRBV4-3	-	-	TRBJ1-4	CASSQNSGTNEKLFF	TGCGCCAGCAGCCAAAACAGCGGAACTAATGAAAAACTGTTTTTT
15	TRBV9	-	-	TRBJ1-4	CASSDRGDQGEKLFF	TGTGCCAGCAGCGACCGGGGCGATCAGGGTGAAAAACTGTTTTTT
17	TRBV7-2	-	TRBD1	TRBJ1-2	CASSLELGQGGNYGYTF	TGTGCCAGCAGCTTAGAACTGGGACAGGGCGGGAACTATGGCTACACCTTC
16	TRBV28	-	TRBD2	TRBJ2-3	CASIPLAGARTDTQYF	TGTGCCAGCATCCCTCTAGCGGGAGCTCGCACAGATACGCAGTATTTT
15	TRBV2	-	-	TRBJ2-1	CASARGSGPGYEQFF	TGTGCCAGCGCGAGGGGGAGCGGGCCAGGATATGAGCAGTTCTTC
16	TRBV19	-	TRBD1	TRBJ1-5	CASSPPATGGGQPQHF	TGTGCCAGTAGCCCACCCGCGACAGGGGGCGGGCAGCCCCAGCATTTT
16	TRBV5-1	-	-	TRBJ2-5	CASSAFFGGNGETQYF	TGCGCCAGCAGCGCTTTCTTCGGGGGTAATGGTGAGACCCAGTACTTC
14	TRBV11-2	-	TRBD1	TRBJ2-3	CASSTDRATDTQYF	TGTGCCAGCAGCACTGACAGGGCCACAGATACGCAGTATTTT
14	TRBV7-2	once	TRBD1	TRBJ2-7	CASSLVGDRREQYF	TGTGCCAGCAGCTTAGTGGGGGACAGGCGCGAGCAGTACTTC
12	TRBV29-1	-	-	TRBJ1-1	CSGQGSLARAFF	TGCAGCGGGCAGGGTTCCCTGGCGCGGGCTTTCTTT
17	TRBV5-1	-	TRBD2	TRBJ2-1	CASSLAQLAGGVGEQFF	TGCGCCAGCAGCTTGGCCCAGCTAGCGGGGGGCGTTGGGGAGCAGTTCTTC
14	TRBV7-9	-	-	TRBJ2-3	CASTLGTGTDTQYF	TGTGCCAGTACCCTGGGCACCGGCACAGATACGCAGTATTTT
14	TRBV11-2	-	TRBD1	TRBJ2-7	CASSRGTASYEQYF	TGTGCCAGCAGCCGAGGGACAGCCTCCTACGAGCAGTACTTC
14	TRBV10-3	-	-	TRBJ2-3	CAINSGGDTDTQYF	TGTGCCATCAATTCAGGGGGGGACACAGATACGCAGTATTTT